Listed below are T cell receptor beta chains from one sample, sequenced in a study of blood T cell repertoires in COVID-19. TCRdb's table, derived via immunoSEQ multiplex PCR, lists solely in-frame clones and lacks some. The profile covers more than 100,000 clones, with approximately 87% appearing a single time and less than 4.5% taken by the ten largest. Sequencing used peripheral blood. These receptors were taken from a woman aged 55-69 years with acute or convalescent COVID-19. The conserved cysteine and the conserved F or W are not part of the CDR3 here. A D gene is named only where the DNA matches it firmly. The size of a clone is reported for some rows only, either as once, few or many, or as a class for expanded clones.

V gene,clone size,D gene,CDR3 protein
TRBV7-9,NA,TRBD2,ASSLQAGGHTGELF
TRBV7-9,NA,NA,ASSLVGGDMAIEAF
TRBV5-6,NA,TRBD2,ASSLAGGHTDTQY
TRBV28,NA,NA,ASSLMAGTYEQY
TRBV11-2,NA,TRBD2,ASSLGGLAGVGTDTQY
TRBV18,NA,NA,ASSPPAAEETQY
TRBV5-1,once,NA,ASSLGGNTEAF
TRBV14,NA,NA,ASSQDGGIGTDTQY
TRBV2,NA,NA,ASNGEGPDTEAF
TRBV9,NA,NA,ASSVGGGDTIY
TRBV19,NA,TRBD2,ASSSYGTSGGVDTQY
TRBV6-5,NA,TRBD1,ASRTGTEAF
TRBV7-6,NA,NA,ASSLAGREDTEAF